These 14 T cell receptor beta chains were sequenced from one sample in a study of vaccination and CD4 T cells after COVID-19. The antigens these receptors bind are not known. Indicated treatment: approximately 9-day PBMC culture with coronavirus spike peptide pools or control peptides (ViraFEST assay). Collection of the unexposed donor's CD4+ T cells took place before the COVID-19 pandemic (2011-2018). With the Oncomine TCR Beta short-read assay, DNA from cultured CD4+ T cells was sequenced. TCRdb re-analysed the PCR reads in MiXCR, keeping a single row per CDR3 protein. The data show 9,000 to 9,500 distinct CDR3 sequences, with about 50% seen just once and about 24% held by the top ten. The sequencing sample was made of CD4+ T cells from blood, cultured in vitro. These receptors were collected from a human donor in good health.

The V call is TRBV7-8, the J call TRBJ2-2; no definite D call. Trimming removed 3 bases at V and 2 bases at J, with 13 bases between. Germline CDR1 is SGHVS and CDR2 is FQNEAQ. There are 16 residues in the CDR3. The CDR3 DNA follows: TGTGCCAGCAGCTTCCGGACGGGTAGAAACACCGGGGAGCTGTTTTTT. Translated: CASSFRTGRNTGELFF.

The J gene is TRBJ1-6, the V gene TRBV12-3 or TRBV12-4; 7 bases map to TRBD1. V was pared by 4 bases and J by 4 bases, with 22 bases of the junction left unmatched. This CDR3 contains 21 residues. The CDR3 region has the DNA TGTGCCAGCAGTTGGTGGGACAGTGGATACTCTTCGGTTGGGTATAATTCACCCCTCCACTTT. Protein product: CASSWWDSGYSSVGYNSPLHF.

This chain connects TRBV21-1 to TRBJ1-4; the tabulated D call, TRBD1, remains unverified against the DNA. TRBV21-1 is termed a pseudogene. This CDR3 comprises 17 residues. The DNA of the CDR3 is TGTGCCAGCAGCAAAGAAGAGGGGGGAATTGGGGGTGAAAAACTGTTTTTT. Translation gives CASSKEEGGIGGEKLFF.

The V gene is TRBV6-1, the J gene TRBJ2-2; TRBD2 agrees at 10 bases. The CDR3 consists of 15 residues. Trimming removed 5 bases from V and 1 base from J; junction bases left unmatched: 1. Germline V gene data show CDR1 as MNHNS and CDR2 as SASEGT. The CDR3: CASSLAGVNTGELFF. CDR3 in DNA: TGTGCCAGCAGTCTAGCGGGGGTGAACACCGGGGAGCTGTTTTTT.

The chain has TRBV27 and TRBJ2-1, with TRBD2 matching 7 bases. The CDR3 has 14 amino acids. Germline V gene data show CDR1 as MNHEY and CDR2 as SMNVEV (reference sequence). V lost 3 bases to trimming and J lost 2 bases; unmatched junction nucleotides: 1. CDR3 coding DNA: TGTGCCAGCAGTTTGACTAGCCCCTACAATGAGCAGTTCTTC. Protein: CASSLTSPYNEQFF.

This clonotype was seen only a few times. The rearrangement uses TRBV2 and TRBJ1-1; weak D call: TRBD1 (6 bases). CDR1 SNHLY and CDR2 FYNNEI come from the germline V gene. V was clipped by 4 bases and J by 1 base, with 13 bases between them. This CDR3 is built from 15 residues. CDR3 sequence: CASSATGSPNTEAFF. The DNA for the CDR3 is TGTGCCAGCAGTGCAACAGGGAGCCCGAACACTGAAGCTTTCTTT.

This clonotype has more than one count but fewer than ten. The gene calls are TRBV27 and TRBJ2-7; 11 nucleotides line up with TRBD1. This CDR3 has 14 amino acids. Unmatched junction bases numbered 4, after V lost 6 bases and J lost 3 bases. CDR1 and CDR2 from the germline V gene are MNHEY and SMNVEV (reference sequence). The CDR3 bases are TGTGCCAGCAGGGGGACAGGGGGAGGCTACGAGCAGTACTTC. It yields the protein CASRGTGGGYEQYF.

The V gene is TRBV7-9, the J gene TRBJ1-1, with D maybe TRBD1 (6 bases). Germline assignment: CDR1 SEHNR and CDR2 FQNEAQ (reference sequence). Trimming took off 1 base at V and 1 base at J, with 16 bases between the two ends. The CDR3 runs to 17 residues. The CDR3: CASSLGAGVSQNTEAFF. CDR3 DNA: TGTGCCAGCAGCTTAGGGGCAGGGGTTTCACAGAACACTGAAGCTTTCTTT.

This clonotype was picked up a small number of times. V and J are TRBV6-5 and TRBJ1-2; D is perhaps TRBD1 (5 bases). CDR1 is MNHEY, CDR2 SVGAGI, per germline. This CDR3 region has 15 residues. With 4 bases removed from V and 3 bases from J, the gap between germline ends came to 15 bases. The CDR3 sequence: CASSSTTEDYYGYTF. DNA for the CDR3: TGTGCCAGCAGTTCCACGACAGAAGACTACTATGGCTACACCTTC.

This rearrangement joins TRBV7-2 to TRBJ2-1; 9 positions agree with TRBD2. Looked up from germline, CDR1 is SGHTA and CDR2 is FQGNSA. J was trimmed by 5 bases and V by 5 bases; bases with no gene match: 7. There are 15 residues in the CDR3. CDR3 coding DNA: TGTGCCAGCAGCCTCGCGGGGGGGCGTCACAATGAGCAGTTCTTC. It translates to CASSLAGGRHNEQFF.

This rearrangement joins TRBV20-1 to TRBJ1-5; D is unclear. The CDR3 contains 14 residues. Trimming shortened V by 6 bases and J by 2 bases, and 14 bases separated the two germline ends. Looked up from germline, CDR1 is DFQATT and CDR2 is SNEGSKA (reference sequence). The CDR3 region has the DNA TGCAGTGCCGGCGGCAGGATGGGCAATCAGCCCCAGCATTTT. This encodes CSAGGRMGNQPQHF.

This chain links TRBV7-2 with TRBJ2-5; 8 bases fit TRBD2. The CDR3 runs to 14 residues. Germline assignment: CDR1 SGHTA and CDR2 FQGNSA. Trimming took 7 bases from V and 2 from J; bases not matched to a gene: 6. CDR3 sequence: CASTRTGGQETQYF. The CDR3 DNA reads as TGTGCCAGCACAAGGACGGGAGGGCAAGAGACCCAGTACTTC.

The chain is built from TRBV5-1 and TRBJ1-2; D is possibly TRBD1 (5 bases). The V gene's germline CDR1 is SGHRS and CDR2 YFSETQ. The V and J ends lost 5 bases and 2 bases respectively, with 22 bases between them. The CDR3 has 17 residues. The CDR3 loop reads CASRAILDTKVNYGYTF. CDR3 nucleotides: TGCGCCAGCAGGGCAATCCTGGACACCAAAGTAAACTATGGCTACACCTTC.

This clonotype came up a few times. The V call is TRBV7-2, the J call TRBJ1-1, with D possibly TRBD1 on 5 matching bases. Trimming stripped 1 base from V and 4 bases from J, with 10 bases between. The CDR3 is made up of 14 amino acids. Germline-derived CDR1 and CDR2 are SGHTA and FQGNSA. The CDR3 DNA follows: TGTGCCAGCAGCTTAGTATCAGGGACCACTGAAGCTTTCTTT. It encodes CASSLVSGTTEAFF.